This T cell receptor beta chain was sequenced during a study of STAT3 mutations in large granular lymphocyte leukemia. Study in general: Roughly half of the longitudinally sequenced T-LGLL patients carried detectable canonical activating STAT3 mutations.

Findings of the study overall: TCR clonotype switching after therapy occurred in about 35% of the 18 patients. No sample exists from the first appearance of each clone. At least one immunodominant TCR beta clonotype appeared in every T-cell large granular lymphocyte leukemia patient.

This CDR3 is 12 amino acids long. Trimming took off 3 bases at V and 6 bases at J, with 11 bases between the two ends. The germline CDR1 and CDR2 sequences are GTSNPN and SVGIG (reference sequence). Points on this clone: Its specificity is unknown.

Each sample's TCRbeta library yielded on average around 41,000 productive templates. Produced via immunoSEQ multiplex PCR; TCRdb's table is partial and in-frame only. Of 4,500 to 5,500 clones listed, 70% to 85% are singletons. The source is a human donor with T large granular lymphocyte leukemia. Some clones in this sample may be carry-over from other donors' samples. The specimen sequenced was PBMCs. The chain combines TRBV30 with TRBJ1-1, with D possibly being TRBD1 (6 bases). CDR3 in DNA: TGTGCCTGGAGGGGGGGACACCCTGAAGCTTTCTTT. It specifies CAWRGGHPEAFF.